This paragraph covers one T cell receptor (beta chain) sequence. This table comes from immunoSEQ multiplex PCR, and its TCRdb copy is limited to in-frame clones, with some not included. The top ten hold roughly 15% of the sample, which has around 97,000 clones, 89% seen once. The CDR3 totals 14 residues. The V and J ends lost 4 bases and 3 bases, in that order; junction bases with no gene match: 4. Germline CDR1 is SNHLY and CDR2 is FYNNEI. These data originate in a study of blood T cell repertoires in COVID-19. The material sequenced was peripheral blood. This receptor was identified in a woman of 80 years or more in a cohort sampled during active COVID-19. The chain joins TRBV2 to TRBJ2-3, with 7 bases identical to TRBD2. Written as DNA, the CDR3 is TGTGCCAGCAGTGTGGAGCGGGATACAGATACGCAGTATTTT. The encoded protein is CASSVERDTDTQYF.